The present T cell receptor (beta chain) was sequenced within a study of low-dose radiotherapy and immunotherapy resistance in tumors. The wider study: A total of 6.5 Gy was given to Cohort 1 as 0.5 Gy per fraction every 2 weeks. Each patient was administered nivolumab intravenously at 240 mg, which was a flat dose, every two weeks, along with intravenous ipilimumab at 1 mg/kg every six weeks. Every two weeks, the protocol called for intravenous cyclophosphamide at 200 mg/m2. It was given one day before each radiation and immunotherapy administration.

The V end lost 5 bases, the J end lost 7 bases, and 18 bases lay between the germline ends. Germline V CDR1 and CDR2: DFQATT, SNEGSKA (reference sequence). The length of the CDR3 is 13 residues. First-strand cDNA used TRAV- and TRBV-specific primers, covering alpha and beta chains. For amplifying TCRs, the PCR ran for about 20 cycles with Phusion, which was used together with a constant-region primer and the adapter on the V primers. TCRdb re-called the reads through MiXCR, storing one row per CDR3 protein. The sample contains about 97,000 distinct CDR3 sequences, less than 25% of which appear only once. Time point defined: after trial treatment. The treatment here: LDRT plus nivolumab, ipilimumab, low-dose cyclophosphamide and aspirin (RACIN trial). In the RACIN dose-escalation trial, donors got nivolumab plus ipilimumab with aspirin, cyclophosphamide and radiotherapy. As regards this clonotype: A far larger clone is one base from this, pointing to a likely read error.

The sequence derives from a male donor with prostate cancer. The chain combines TRBV20-1 with TRBJ2-7; a weak D match, TRBD2 (5 bases). Sample: PBMCs, taken after low-dose radiotherapy plus immunotherapy. Here the CDR3 reads CSAGDGLVNEQYF. CDR3 DNA sequence: TGCAGTGCTGGCGACGGACTGGTAAATGAGCAGTACTTC.